This T cell receptor beta chain was sequenced during a study of T-cell reconstitution after alpha-beta-depleted transplantation in children. The CDR3 contains 14 residues. Trimming at V came to 6 bases and at J to 4 bases, leaving 7 bases not matched to a gene. This clonotype was seen many times. Library preparation (for TCRbeta) was performed with unique molecular identifiers. Via MiXCR, TCRdb re-called the PCR reads, giving one row per CDR3 protein. The sample lists 350,000 to 450,000 distinct CDR3 sequences; about 20% were seen once. The material sequenced was PBMCs from the stem cell graft donor, taken from the stem cell graft. This clonotype was obtained from a human donor who donated a stem cell graft to a child with acute myeloid leukemia. The chain carries TRBV12-3 or TRBV12-4 and TRBJ1-2; 8 bases map to TRBD1. The CDR3 is CASSRTGTPYGYTF. In nucleotides, the CDR3 is TGTGCCAGCAGCCGGACAGGGACCCCCTATGGCTACACCTTC.